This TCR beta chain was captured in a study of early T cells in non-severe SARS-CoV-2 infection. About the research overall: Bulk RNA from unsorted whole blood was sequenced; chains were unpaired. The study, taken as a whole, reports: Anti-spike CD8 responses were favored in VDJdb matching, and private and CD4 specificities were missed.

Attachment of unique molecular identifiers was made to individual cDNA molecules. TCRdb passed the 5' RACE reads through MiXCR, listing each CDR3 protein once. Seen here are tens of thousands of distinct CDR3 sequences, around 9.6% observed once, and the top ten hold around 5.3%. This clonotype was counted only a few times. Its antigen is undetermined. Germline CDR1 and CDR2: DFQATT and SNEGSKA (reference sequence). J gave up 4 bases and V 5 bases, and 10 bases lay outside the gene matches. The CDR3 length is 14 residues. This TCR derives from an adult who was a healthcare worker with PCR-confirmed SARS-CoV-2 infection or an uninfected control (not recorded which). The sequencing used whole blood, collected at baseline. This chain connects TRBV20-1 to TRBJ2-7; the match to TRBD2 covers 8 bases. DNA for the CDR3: TGCAGTGCTGGGTCGAGCGGGAGTGCGTACGAGCAGTACTTC. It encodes CSAGSSGSAYEQYF.